The sequence of this T cell receptor beta chain was determined in a study of T cells after yellow fever vaccination. Each CDR3 protein is one row after TCRdb ran MiXCR on the 5' RACE reads. This table has some 240,000 distinct CDR3 sequences, around 4.9% appearing once. This clonotype was seen a few times. The CDR3 is 14 residues long. The ends were cut back, 4 bases at V and 1 base at J, with 11 bases in the middle. Germline V gene data show CDR1 as SGHRS and CDR2 as YFSETQ. The TCR was taken from a man aged 18-30 years who received the YFV17D yellow fever vaccine. The material sequenced was CD4+ T cells sorted from PBMCs, taken on the day of the yellow fever booster vaccination. The V call is TRBV5-1, the J call TRBJ1-2; perhaps TRBD1 as D (6 bases). CDR3 residues: CASSIEGVNYGYTF. The CDR3 region has the DNA TGCGCCAGCAGCATAGAGGGGGTTAACTATGGCTACACCTTC.